The entry that follows covers one TCR beta chain sequence. Its antigen is undetermined. TCRdb reanalysed the reads using MiXCR and keeps one entry per CDR3 protein. The sample contains around 900,000 distinct CDR3 sequences, around 30% of which appear only once. The data belong to a study of T cell repertoires in cytomegalovirus infection. CDR3 length: 19 amino acids. Germline V lookup: CDR1 SGDLS, CDR2 YYNGEE. The J segment lost 0 bases and the V segment lost 4 bases, leaving 17 bases of the junction unmatched. Study conclusions and caveats: Totalled public TCR beta family frequency picked out people who carried CMV plus the relevant HLA. What dominated the ex vivo response were HLA-C-restricted CMV-specific TCR beta clonotypes.

The gene calls are TRBV9 and TRBJ2-3, with 7 bases identical to TRBD1. The material sequenced was cultured CD8+ T cells from PBMCs, taken from culture after CMV antigen stimulation. This receptor was identified in a human donor in good health (CMV status not recorded). Some clones in this sample may be carry-over from other donors' samples. The CDR3 DNA reads TGTGCCAGCAGCCCTTTGCCTCCGAACAGGGGAACTAGCACAGATACGCAGTATTTT. It specifies CASSPLPPNRGTSTDTQYF.